This TCR beta chain is drawn from a study of blood T cell repertoires in COVID-19. The CDR3 is made up of 17 amino acids. The germline gives CDR1 MGHRA, CDR2 YSYEKL. Trimming left V 0 bases short and J 11 bases short, with 20 bases between. The authors' processing: Cell counts per sample came from amplifying reference gene primers. Profiling relied on immunoSEQ multiplex PCR, and the TCRdb table lists in-frame clones only, not all of them. V and J calls plus clone size are reproduced from that table; the DNA served to infer D and trimming. The sample shows about 160,000 clones, 80% of them seen only once.

Specimen: PBMCs or T cells enriched from blood (not recorded which). The source of this sequence is a woman between 55 and 75 years old who had recovered from COVID-19. The J gene is TRBJ1-6, the V gene TRBV4-1; TRBD1 is a possible D gene (5 bases). The CDR3 DNA follows: TGCGCCAGCAGCCAAGATAGTACCCGACAGCTCGCGACACCCCTCCACTTT. Translating gives CASSQDSTRQLATPLHF.